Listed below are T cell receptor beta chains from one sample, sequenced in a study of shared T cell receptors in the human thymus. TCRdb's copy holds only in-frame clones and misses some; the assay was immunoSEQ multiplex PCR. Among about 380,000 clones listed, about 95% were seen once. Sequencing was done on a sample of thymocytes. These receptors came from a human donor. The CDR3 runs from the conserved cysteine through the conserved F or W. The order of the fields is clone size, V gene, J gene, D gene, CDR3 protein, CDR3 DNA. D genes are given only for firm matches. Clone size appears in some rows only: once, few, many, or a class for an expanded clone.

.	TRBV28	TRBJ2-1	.	CASSLRREPYDEQFF	TGTGCCAGCAGTTTACGTCGGGAGCCATACGATGAGCAGTTCTTC
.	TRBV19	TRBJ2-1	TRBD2	CASSGERERNEQFF	TGTGCCAGTAGCGGCGAGCGGGAGCGCAATGAGCAGTTCTTC
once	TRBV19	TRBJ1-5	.	CASSILRRGQPQHF	TGTGCCAGTAGTATCTTAAGGAGGGGGCAGCCCCAGCATTTT
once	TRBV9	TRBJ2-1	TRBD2	CASSVGKGGTYNEQFF	TGTGCCAGCAGCGTAGGGAAGGGAGGGACCTACAATGAGCAGTTCTTC
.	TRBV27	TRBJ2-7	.	CASSLSGAYEQYF	TGTGCCAGCAGTTTATCCGGGGCCTACGAGCAGTACTTC
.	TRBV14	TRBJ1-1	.	CASSQEIGRGAWYTEAFF	TGTGCCAGCAGCCAAGAAATCGGCAGGGGCGCATGGTACACTGAAGCTTTCTTT
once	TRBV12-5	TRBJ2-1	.	CASGLVGGIEQFF	TGTGCTAGTGGTTTGGTGGGGGGCATTGAGCAGTTCTTC
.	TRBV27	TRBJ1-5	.	CASSFRRENQPQHF	TGTGCCAGCAGTTTCCGCCGCGAGAATCAGCCCCAGCATTTT
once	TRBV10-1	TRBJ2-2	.	CASGGQGTDFTGELFF	TGCGCCAGCGGAGGGCAAGGGACTGACTTCACCGGGGAGCTGTTTTTT
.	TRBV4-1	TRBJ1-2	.	CASSQGAGYGYGYTF	TGCGCCAGCAGCCAAGGGGCAGGGTATGGCTATGGCTACACCTTC
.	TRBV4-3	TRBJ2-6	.	CASSQEGAVLSGANVLTF	TGCGCCAGCAGCCAAGAAGGGGCAGTTCTCTCTGGGGCCAACGTCCTGACTTTC
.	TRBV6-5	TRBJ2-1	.	CASSYSRGEQQFF	TGTGCCAGCAGTTACTCCAGGGGGGAACAGCAGTTCTTC
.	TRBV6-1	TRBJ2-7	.	CASTKGGGLSYEQYF	TGTGCCAGCACCAAAGGAGGGGGGTTGTCCTACGAGCAGTACTTC
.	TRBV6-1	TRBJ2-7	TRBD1	CASSLPRDRGHEQYF	TGTGCCAGCAGTCTACCTCGGGACAGGGGCCACGAGCAGTACTTC
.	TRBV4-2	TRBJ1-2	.	CASSPPNKLRNYGYTF	TGTGCCAGCAGCCCCCCCAACAAACTAAGAAACTATGGCTACACCTTC
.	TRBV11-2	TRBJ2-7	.	CASSPGGSEQYF	TGTGCCAGCAGCCCTGGAGGGAGCGAGCAGTACTTC
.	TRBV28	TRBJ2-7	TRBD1	CASSPGAGTGAYEQYF	TGTGCCAGCAGTCCTGGGGCCGGGACAGGGGCCTACGAGCAGTACTTC
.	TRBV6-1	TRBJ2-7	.	CASSEFFLGTAFYEQYF	TGTGCCAGCAGTGAATTTTTCCTCGGGACGGCTTTCTACGAGCAGTACTTC
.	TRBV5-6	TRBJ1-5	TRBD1	CASSSVRGQAAGQPQHF	TGTGCCAGCAGCTCCGTGAGGGGACAGGCCGCCGGTCAGCCCCAGCATTTT
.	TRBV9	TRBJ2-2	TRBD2	CASGSGILTGELFF	TGTGCCAGCGGCAGCGGGATACTAACCGGGGAGCTGTTTTTT
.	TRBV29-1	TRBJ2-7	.	CSVATSKLYYEQYF	TGCAGCGTTGCCACTAGCAAATTATACTACGAGCAGTACTTC
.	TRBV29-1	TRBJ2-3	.	CSVRQGDGTDTQYF	TGCAGCGTCCGTCAGGGAGATGGTACAGATACGCAGTATTTT
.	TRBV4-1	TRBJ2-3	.	CASSHHIGPEQSTDTQYF	TGCGCCAGCAGCCATCACATCGGGCCGGAGCAAAGCACAGATACGCAGTATTTT
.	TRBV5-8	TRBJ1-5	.	CASSLGNQPQHF	TGTGCCAGCAGCTTGGGGAATCAGCCCCAGCATTTT
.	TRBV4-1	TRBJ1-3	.	CASSQDFGSSSGNTIYF	TGCGCCAGCAGCCAAGATTTCGGCAGTAGCTCTGGAAACACCATATATTTT
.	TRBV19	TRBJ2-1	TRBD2	CASSIGTGTSGRKKYNEQFF	TGTGCCAGTAGTATCGGAACCGGGACTAGCGGGAGGAAGAAGTACAATGAGCAGTTCTTC
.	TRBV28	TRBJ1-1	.	CASSFEERNTEAFF	TGTGCCAGCAGTTTCGAGGAGAGGAACACTGAAGCTTTCTTT
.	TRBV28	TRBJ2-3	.	CASSHPRQIPSTDTQYF	TGTGCCAGCAGTCATCCCCGACAGATCCCTAGCACAGATACGCAGTATTTT
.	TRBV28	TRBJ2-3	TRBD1	CASSLLDRGRDTQYF	TGTGCCAGCAGTTTATTAGACAGGGGGCGAGATACGCAGTATTTT
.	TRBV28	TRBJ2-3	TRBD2	CASTRGLAGDTQYF	TGTGCCAGCACCAGGGGACTAGCGGGAGATACGCAGTATTTT
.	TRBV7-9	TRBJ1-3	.	CASSLEFGRGYSGNTIYF	TGTGCCAGCAGCTTAGAGTTCGGACGGGGCTACTCTGGAAACACCATATATTTT
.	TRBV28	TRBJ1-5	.	CASSLLRTGTRSQPQHF	TGTGCCAGCAGTTTACTTAGGACGGGGACCAGGAGTCAGCCCCAGCATTTT
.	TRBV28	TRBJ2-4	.	CASSSPQERLAKNIQYF	TGTGCCAGCAGTTCCCCCCAAGAGAGATTAGCCAAAAACATTCAGTACTTC
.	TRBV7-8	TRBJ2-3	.	CASSFGHPPRGTDTQYF	TGTGCCAGCAGCTTCGGCCATCCCCCTCGGGGCACAGATACGCAGTATTTT
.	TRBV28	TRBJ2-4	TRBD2	CASSRGLAGGGNIQYF	TGTGCCAGCAGCCGCGGACTAGCGGGAGGGGGGAACATTCAGTACTTC
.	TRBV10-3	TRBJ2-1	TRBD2	CAIRLLAGDSNEQFF	TGTGCCATCAGACTACTAGCGGGAGATTCCAATGAGCAGTTCTTC
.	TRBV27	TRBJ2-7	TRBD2	CATGLAGGSGHEQYF	TGTGCCACTGGACTAGCGGGAGGTTCGGGCCACGAGCAGTACTTC
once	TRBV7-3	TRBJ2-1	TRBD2	CASSTSGGYNEQFF	TGTGCCAGCAGCACCAGCGGGGGGTACAATGAGCAGTTCTTC
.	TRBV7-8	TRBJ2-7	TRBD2	CASESGLAGPVTYEQYF	TGTGCCAGCGAATCGGGGCTAGCGGGGCCAGTCACCTACGAGCAGTACTTC
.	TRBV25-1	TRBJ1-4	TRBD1	CASSPRAGGDNEKLFF	TGTGCCAGCAGTCCCCGTGCAGGGGGGGATAATGAAAAACTGTTTTTT
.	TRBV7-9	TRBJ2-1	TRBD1	CASSRPGQGNEQFF	TGTGCCAGCAGCAGACCGGGACAGGGGAATGAGCAGTTCTTC
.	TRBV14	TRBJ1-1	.	CASSPQTYNTEAFF	TGTGCCAGCAGCCCACAAACCTATAACACTGAAGCTTTCTTT
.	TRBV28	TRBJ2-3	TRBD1	CASSHRDRGRRGIGTDTQYF	TGTGCCAGCTCGCACCGGGACAGGGGGCGTCGGGGTATCGGCACAGATACGCAGTATTTT
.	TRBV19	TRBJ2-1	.	CASSILGGNEQFF	TGTGCCAGTAGTATTTTGGGGGGCAATGAGCAGTTCTTC
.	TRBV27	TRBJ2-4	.	CASSLSSPTGSKNIQYF	TGTGCCAGCAGTTTATCGAGCCCGACGGGGTCCAAAAACATTCAGTACTTC
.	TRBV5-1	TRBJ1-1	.	CASSLLGENTEAFF	TGCGCCAGCAGCTTGCTGGGGGAGAACACTGAAGCTTTCTTT